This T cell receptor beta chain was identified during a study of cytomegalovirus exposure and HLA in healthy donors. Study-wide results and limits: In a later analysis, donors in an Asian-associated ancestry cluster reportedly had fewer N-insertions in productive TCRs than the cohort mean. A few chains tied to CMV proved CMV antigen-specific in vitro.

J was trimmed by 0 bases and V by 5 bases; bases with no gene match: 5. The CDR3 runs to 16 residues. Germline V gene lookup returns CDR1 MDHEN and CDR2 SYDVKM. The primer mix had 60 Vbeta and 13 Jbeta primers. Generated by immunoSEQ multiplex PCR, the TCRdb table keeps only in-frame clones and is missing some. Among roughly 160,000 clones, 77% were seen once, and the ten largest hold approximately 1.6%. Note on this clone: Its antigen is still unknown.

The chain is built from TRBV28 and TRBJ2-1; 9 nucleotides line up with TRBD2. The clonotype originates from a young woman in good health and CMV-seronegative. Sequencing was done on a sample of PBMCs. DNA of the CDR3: TGTGCCAGCAGTCAGGCTAGCGGGAACTCCTACAATGAGCAGTTCTTC. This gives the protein CASSQASGNSYNEQFF. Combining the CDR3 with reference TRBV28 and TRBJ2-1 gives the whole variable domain DVKVTQSSRYLVKRTGEKVFLECVQDMDHENMFWYRQDPGLGLRLIYFSYDVKMKEKGDIPEGYSVSREKKERFSLILESASTNQTSMYLCASSQASGNSYNEQFFGPGTRLTVL.